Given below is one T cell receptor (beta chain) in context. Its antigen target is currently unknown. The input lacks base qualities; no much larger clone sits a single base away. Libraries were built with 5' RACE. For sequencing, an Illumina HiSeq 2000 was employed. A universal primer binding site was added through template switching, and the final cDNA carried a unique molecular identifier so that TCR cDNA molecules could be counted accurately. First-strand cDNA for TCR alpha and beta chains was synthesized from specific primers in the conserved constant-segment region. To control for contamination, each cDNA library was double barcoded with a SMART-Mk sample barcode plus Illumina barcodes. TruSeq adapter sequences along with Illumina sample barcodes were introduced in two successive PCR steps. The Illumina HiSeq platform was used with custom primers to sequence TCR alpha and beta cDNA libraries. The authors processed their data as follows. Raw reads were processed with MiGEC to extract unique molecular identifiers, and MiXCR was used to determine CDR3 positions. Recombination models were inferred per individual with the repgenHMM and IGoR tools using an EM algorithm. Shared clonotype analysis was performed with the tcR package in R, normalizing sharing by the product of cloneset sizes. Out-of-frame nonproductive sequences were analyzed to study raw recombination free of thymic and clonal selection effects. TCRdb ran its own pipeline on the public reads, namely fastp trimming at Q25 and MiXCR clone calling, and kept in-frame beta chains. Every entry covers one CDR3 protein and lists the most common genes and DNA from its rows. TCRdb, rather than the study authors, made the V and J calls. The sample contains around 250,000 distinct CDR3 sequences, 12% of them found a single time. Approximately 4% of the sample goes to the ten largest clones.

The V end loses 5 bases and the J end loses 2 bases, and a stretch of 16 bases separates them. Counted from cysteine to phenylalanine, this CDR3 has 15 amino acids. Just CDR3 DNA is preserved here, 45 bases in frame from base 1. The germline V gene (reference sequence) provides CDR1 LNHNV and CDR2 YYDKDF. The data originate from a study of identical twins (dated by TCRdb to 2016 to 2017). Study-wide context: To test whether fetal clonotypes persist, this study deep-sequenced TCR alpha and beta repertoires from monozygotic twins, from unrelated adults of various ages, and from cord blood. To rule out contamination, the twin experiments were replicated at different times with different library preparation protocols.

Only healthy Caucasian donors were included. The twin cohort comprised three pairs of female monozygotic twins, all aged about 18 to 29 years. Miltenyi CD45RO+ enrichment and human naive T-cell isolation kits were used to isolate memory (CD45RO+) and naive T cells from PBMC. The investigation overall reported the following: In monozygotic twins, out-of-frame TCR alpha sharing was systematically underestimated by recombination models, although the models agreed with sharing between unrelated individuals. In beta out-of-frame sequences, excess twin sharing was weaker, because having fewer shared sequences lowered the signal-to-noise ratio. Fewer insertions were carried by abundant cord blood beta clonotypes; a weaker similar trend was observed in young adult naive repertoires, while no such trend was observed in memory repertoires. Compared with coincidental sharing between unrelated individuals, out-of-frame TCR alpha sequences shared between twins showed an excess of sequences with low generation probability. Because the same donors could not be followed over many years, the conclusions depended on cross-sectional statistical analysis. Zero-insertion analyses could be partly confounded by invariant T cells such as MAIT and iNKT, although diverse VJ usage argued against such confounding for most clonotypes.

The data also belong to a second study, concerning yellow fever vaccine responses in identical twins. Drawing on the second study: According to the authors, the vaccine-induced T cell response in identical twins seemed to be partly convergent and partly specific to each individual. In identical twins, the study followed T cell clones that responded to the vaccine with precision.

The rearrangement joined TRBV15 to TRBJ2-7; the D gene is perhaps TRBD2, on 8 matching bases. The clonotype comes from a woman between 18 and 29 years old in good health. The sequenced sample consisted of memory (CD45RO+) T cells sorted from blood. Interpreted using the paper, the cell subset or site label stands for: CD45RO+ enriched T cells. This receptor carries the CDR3 CATSSGGTAAYEQYF. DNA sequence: TGTGCCACCAGCTCGGGGGGGACAGCGGCCTACGAGCAGTACTTC.